Reported below is one T cell receptor (beta chain). Its antigen remains unknown. This record belongs to a study of T cells in localized non-small cell lung cancer. Sequencing used immunoSEQ multiplex PCR; TCRdb keeps in-frame clones, though not all of them. The sample lists tens of thousands of clones, about 90% seen once, with roughly 1.8% in the top ten. Per germline, CDR1 MNHEY and CDR2 SMNVEV (reference sequence). This CDR3 spans 15 amino acids. Trimming left V 2 bases short and J 1 base short, with 8 bases between. General study results and limits: Of the top 100 tumor clones, median roughly 60 were in adjacent lung, about 30 among its top 100. Clonality peaked in uninvolved adjacent lung rather than tumor.

The V gene is TRBV27, the J gene TRBJ2-2; D gene unclear. Sequencing used peripheral blood, obtained before any cancer treatment. This sequence originates from a woman aged 35 to 70 with stage I lung adenocarcinoma. The CDR3 nucleotides are TGTGCCAGCAGTTTAAGGCAGCTGAACACCGGGGAGCTGTTTTTT. Amino acid sequence: CASSLRQLNTGELFF.